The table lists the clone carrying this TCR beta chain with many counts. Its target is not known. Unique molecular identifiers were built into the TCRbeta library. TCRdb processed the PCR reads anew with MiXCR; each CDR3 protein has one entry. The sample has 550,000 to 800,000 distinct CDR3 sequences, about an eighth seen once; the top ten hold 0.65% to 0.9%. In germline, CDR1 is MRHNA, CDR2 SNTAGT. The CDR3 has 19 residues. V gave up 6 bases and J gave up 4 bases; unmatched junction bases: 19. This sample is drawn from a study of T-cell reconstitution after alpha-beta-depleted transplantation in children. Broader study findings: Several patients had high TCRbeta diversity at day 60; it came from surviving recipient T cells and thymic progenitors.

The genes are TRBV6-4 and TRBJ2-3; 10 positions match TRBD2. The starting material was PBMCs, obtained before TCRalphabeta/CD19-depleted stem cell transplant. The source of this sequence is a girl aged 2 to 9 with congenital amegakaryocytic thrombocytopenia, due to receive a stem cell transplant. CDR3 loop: CASRRPLAGEVRFSDTQYF. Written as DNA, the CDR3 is TGTGCCAGCAGACGGCCCCTAGCGGGAGAGGTTCGCTTCTCAGATACGCAGTATTTT.